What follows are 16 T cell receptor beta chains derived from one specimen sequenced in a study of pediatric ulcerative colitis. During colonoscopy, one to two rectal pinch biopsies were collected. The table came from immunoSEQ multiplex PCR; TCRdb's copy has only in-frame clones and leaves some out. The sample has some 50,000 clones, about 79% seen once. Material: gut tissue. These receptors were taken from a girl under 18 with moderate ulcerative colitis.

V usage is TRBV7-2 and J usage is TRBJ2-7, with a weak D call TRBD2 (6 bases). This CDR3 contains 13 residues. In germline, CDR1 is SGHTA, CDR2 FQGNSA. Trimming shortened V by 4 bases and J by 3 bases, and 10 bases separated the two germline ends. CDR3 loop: CASSSRGVYEQYF. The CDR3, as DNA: TGTGCCAGCAGCTCCCGCGGGGTCTACGAGCAGTACTTC.

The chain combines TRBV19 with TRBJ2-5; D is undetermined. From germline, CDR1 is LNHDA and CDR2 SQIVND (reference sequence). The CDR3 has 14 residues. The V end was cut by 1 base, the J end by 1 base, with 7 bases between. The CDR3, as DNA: TGTGCCAGTAGTATAGGATCCGTCCAAGAGACCCAGTACTTC. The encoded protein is CASSIGSVQETQYF.

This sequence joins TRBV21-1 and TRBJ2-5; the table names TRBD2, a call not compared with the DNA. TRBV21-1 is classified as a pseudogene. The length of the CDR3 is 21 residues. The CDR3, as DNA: TGTGCCAGCAGCCTAGAGCCGGGACTAGACTCCGCTTCCCCGCGAAAAGAGACCCAGTACTTC. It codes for CASSLEPGLDSASPRKETQYF.

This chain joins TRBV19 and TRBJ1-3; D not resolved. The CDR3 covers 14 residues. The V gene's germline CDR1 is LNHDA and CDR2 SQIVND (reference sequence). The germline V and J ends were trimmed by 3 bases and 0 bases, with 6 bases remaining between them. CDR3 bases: TGTGCCAGTAGTATTCCAGTCTCTGGAAACACCATATATTTT. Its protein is CASSIPVSGNTIYF.

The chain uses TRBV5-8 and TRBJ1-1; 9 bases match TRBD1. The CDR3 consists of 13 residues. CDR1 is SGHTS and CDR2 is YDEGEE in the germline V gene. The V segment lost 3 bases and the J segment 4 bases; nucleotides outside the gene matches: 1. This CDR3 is CASSWDRATEAFF. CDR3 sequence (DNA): TGTGCCAGCAGCTGGGACAGGGCCACTGAAGCTTTCTTT.

The CDR3 DNA reads as TGTGCCAGTAGTCGTACCCCGGGACTTAATAATTCACCCCTCCACTTT. This translates into CASSRTPGLNNSPLHF. The chain has TRBV19 and TRBJ1-6; D might be TRBD1 (5 bases). Germline CDR1 and CDR2: LNHDA and SQIVND (reference sequence). CDR3 length equals 16 residues. The germline V and J ends were trimmed by 5 bases and 5 bases, with 16 bases remaining between them.

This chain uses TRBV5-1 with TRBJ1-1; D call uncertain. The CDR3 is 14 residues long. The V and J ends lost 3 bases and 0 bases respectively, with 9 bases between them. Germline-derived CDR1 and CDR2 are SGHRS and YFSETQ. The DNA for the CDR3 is TGCGCCAGCAGCTATGGATACTTGAACACTGAAGCTTTCTTT. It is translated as CASSYGYLNTEAFF.

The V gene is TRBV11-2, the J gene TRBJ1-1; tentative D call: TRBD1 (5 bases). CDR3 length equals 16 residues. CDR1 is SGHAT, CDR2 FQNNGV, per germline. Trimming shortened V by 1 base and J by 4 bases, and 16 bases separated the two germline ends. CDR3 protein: CASSLGIDSAVTEAFF. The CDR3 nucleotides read TGTGCCAGCAGCTTAGGTATTGACAGCGCAGTCACTGAAGCTTTCTTT.

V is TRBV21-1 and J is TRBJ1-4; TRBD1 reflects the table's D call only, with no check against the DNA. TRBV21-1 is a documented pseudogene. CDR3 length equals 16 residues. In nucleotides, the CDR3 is TGTGCCAGCAGCGATGGGACAGGGTCAACTAATGAAAAACTGTTTTTT. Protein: CASSDGTGSTNEKLFF.

As DNA, the CDR3 is TGTGCCAGCAGGGAGTTATACCGCTACAATGAGCAGTTCTTC. Its translation: CASRELYRYNEQFF. The rearrangement joins TRBV2 to TRBJ2-1; D is uncertain. The germline V gene has CDR1 SNHLY and CDR2 FYNNEI. Trimming removed 6 bases from V and 3 bases from J, with 12 bases in between. There are 14 residues in the CDR3.

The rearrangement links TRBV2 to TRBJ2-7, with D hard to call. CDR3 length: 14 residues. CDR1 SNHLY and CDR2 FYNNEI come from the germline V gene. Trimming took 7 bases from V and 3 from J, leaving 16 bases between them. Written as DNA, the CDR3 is TGTGCCAGCAAGAGTCGTCCCAAAAACTACGAGCAGTACTTC. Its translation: CASKSRPKNYEQYF.

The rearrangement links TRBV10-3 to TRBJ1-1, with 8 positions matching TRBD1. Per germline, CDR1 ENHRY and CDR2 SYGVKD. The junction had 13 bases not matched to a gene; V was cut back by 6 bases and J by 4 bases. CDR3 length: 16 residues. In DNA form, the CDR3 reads TGTGCCATCAGAGCCGGGACAGGAAAGGGGGGCACTGAAGCTTTCTTT. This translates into CAIRAGTGKGGTEAFF.

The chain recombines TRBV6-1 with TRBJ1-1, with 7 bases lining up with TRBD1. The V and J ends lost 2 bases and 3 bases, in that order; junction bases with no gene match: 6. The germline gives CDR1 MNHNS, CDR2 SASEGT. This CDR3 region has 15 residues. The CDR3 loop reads CASSEYRTGDTEAFF. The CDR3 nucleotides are TGTGCCAGCAGTGAATATCGGACAGGAGACACTGAAGCTTTCTTT.

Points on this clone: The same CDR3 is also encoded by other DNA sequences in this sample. The CDR3 nucleotides read TGCAGCGTTAGAAAGGGGGGGAACACTGAAGCTTTCTTT. Translating it yields CSVRKGGNTEAFF. The chain recombines TRBV29-1 with TRBJ1-1; D is possibly TRBD1 (6 bases). V was cut by 5 bases and J by 1 base, with 11 bases left in between. The germline CDR1 and CDR2 sequences are SQVTM and ANQGSEA. This CDR3 region has 13 residues.

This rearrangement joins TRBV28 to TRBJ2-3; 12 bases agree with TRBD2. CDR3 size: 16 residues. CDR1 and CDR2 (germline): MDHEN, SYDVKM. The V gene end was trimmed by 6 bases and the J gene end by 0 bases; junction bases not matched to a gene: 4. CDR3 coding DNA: TGTGCCAGCAGCCCTGGGACTAGCGGGAGCACAGATACGCAGTATTTT. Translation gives CASSPGTSGSTDTQYF.

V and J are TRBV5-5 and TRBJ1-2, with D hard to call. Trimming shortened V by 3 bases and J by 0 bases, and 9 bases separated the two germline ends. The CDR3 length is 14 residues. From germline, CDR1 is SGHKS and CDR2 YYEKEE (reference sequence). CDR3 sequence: CASSWPASNYGYTF. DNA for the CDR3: TGTGCCAGCAGCTGGCCCGCGTCTAACTATGGCTACACCTTC.